This TCR beta chain came from a study of cytomegalovirus exposure and HLA in healthy donors. This clone was counted only a few times. Its antigen is not known. The germline V gene has CDR1 LNHDA and CDR2 SQIVND (reference sequence). The CDR3 spans 15 residues. V shed 5 bases and J shed 3 bases, with 17 bases lying between them. Study-wide findings and caveats: HLA alleles were associated with fewer than 20,000 TCR beta sequences in a later analysis at 0.05 false discovery rate.

PCR employed 60 Vbeta and 13 Jbeta primers. This table comes from immunoSEQ multiplex PCR, and its TCRdb copy is limited to in-frame clones, with some not included. The data contain 100,000 to 150,000 clones, around 72% of them singletons. Donors sampled were nominally healthy, though unrecorded immune exposures were likely. Sequencing was done on a sample of PBMCs. This receptor was taken from a man aged 30 to 39 in good health and CMV-seronegative. The rearrangement uses TRBV19 and TRBJ2-7; TRBD1 is a possible D gene (6 bases). The CDR3 DNA follows: TGTGCCAGTAGTGACCTGGGTGGCAGGGGCTACGAGCAGTACTTC. This codes for CASSDLGGRGYEQYF.